One sample yielded the 13 T cell receptor beta chains listed below, sequenced in a study of cytomegalovirus exposure and HLA in healthy donors. The PCR made use of 60 Vbeta and 13 Jbeta primers. TCRdb's table, derived via immunoSEQ multiplex PCR, lists solely in-frame clones and lacks some. The table shows about 180,000 clones, with 75% to 80% occurring only once. Source material: PBMCs. The receptors shown here come from a man aged 40-49 years in good health and CMV-seropositive.

The V and J genes are TRBV2 and TRBJ2-3, with D uncertain. Germline lookup yields CDR1 SNHLY and CDR2 FYNNEI. This CDR3 comprises 14 residues. Trimming cost V 3 bases and J 0 bases, with 7 bases left between them. The DNA of the CDR3 is TGTGCCAGCAGTGAGTTAATCAGCACAGATACGCAGTATTTT. This codes for CASSELISTDTQYF.

The J gene is TRBJ1-2, the V gene TRBV6-4, with D possibly matching TRBD1 (6 bases). CDR1 is MRHNA, CDR2 SNTAGT, per germline. The V gene lost 6 bases and the J gene lost 4 bases, with 12 bases spanning the gap. CDR3 length: 13 residues. As DNA, the CDR3 is TGTGCCAGCAGCGCAACAGGGACCTATGGCTACACCTTC. It is translated as CASSATGTYGYTF.

For this clone: Different DNA sequences within this sample yield the same CDR3. The V gene is TRBV5-1, the J gene TRBJ2-7, with 10 bases fitting TRBD1. The V gene end was trimmed by 0 bases and the J gene end by 7 bases; junction bases not matched to a gene: 7. Germline-derived CDR1 and CDR2 are SGHRS and YFSETQ. This CDR3 region has 15 residues. CDR3 nucleotides: TGCGCCAGCAGCTTGGTGTCGGACAGGGGGAGAGAGCAGTACTTC. Its protein product is CASSLVSDRGREQYF.

CDR3 residues: CASSRGLLNTGELFF. The CDR3, as DNA: TGTGCCAGCAGCCGAGGGCTTCTAAACACCGGGGAGCTGTTTTTT. V gene TRBV11-2 combines with J gene TRBJ2-2, with a weak D call TRBD2 (5 bases). V was clipped by 5 bases and J by 2 bases, with 12 bases between them. Germline CDR1 is SGHAT and CDR2 is FQNNGV. This CDR3 has 15 residues.

This sequence joins TRBV5-1 and TRBJ1-1; TRBD1 aligns across 8 bases. V shed 4 bases, J shed 1 base, and the junction held 6 bases outside the gene matches. Germline CDR1 reads SGHRS; CDR2 reads YFSETQ. This CDR3 has 15 amino acids. The CDR3 is CASSVGGTGNTEAFF. The CDR3 coding sequence is TGCGCCAGCAGCGTCGGGGGGACAGGGAACACTGAAGCTTTCTTT.

The rearrangement uses TRBV6-1 and TRBJ1-3, with unresolved D. V was clipped by 5 bases and J by 0 bases, with 14 bases between them. CDR3 length: 16 residues. From germline, CDR1 is MNHNS and CDR2 SASEGT. The CDR3 sequence: CASSQEGVFSGNTIYF. The CDR3 bases are TGTGCCAGCAGTCAAGAGGGAGTATTCTCTGGAAACACCATATATTTT.

The gene calls are TRBV6-5 and TRBJ1-3; D might be TRBD1 (6 bases). Germline V gene data show CDR1 as MNHEY and CDR2 as SVGAGI. The germline V and J ends were trimmed by 8 bases and 2 bases, with 13 bases remaining between them. CDR3 length equals 14 residues. CDR3: CASCRDITGNTIYF. The DNA for the CDR3 is TGTGCCAGCTGCCGGGACATAACTGGAAACACCATATATTTT.

The V and J genes are TRBV6-1 and TRBJ1-5; possibly TRBD1 for D (6 bases). The CDR3 has 14 residues. Trimming stripped 5 bases from V and 5 bases from J, with 13 bases between. CDR1 and CDR2 (germline): MNHNS, SASEGT. This CDR3 is CASSLQGPYQPQHF. For the CDR3, the DNA is TGTGCCAGCAGTTTGCAGGGGCCGTATCAGCCCCAGCATTTT.

The chain carries TRBV19 and TRBJ2-2; 11 bases are a match to TRBD1. With 7 bases clipped from V and 6 bases from J, the junction kept 7 bases outside the gene matches. Germline V gives CDR1 LNHDA, CDR2 SQIVND (reference sequence). The CDR3 contains 15 residues. CDR3 nucleotide sequence: TGTGCCAGTACCAAGGACAGGGGGCGGTCCGGGGAGCTGTTTTTT. This encodes CASTKDRGRSGELFF.

V usage is TRBV28 and J usage is TRBJ2-3; tentative D call: TRBD2 (5 bases). Germline CDR1 reads MDHEN; CDR2 reads SYDVKM. This CDR3 comprises 15 residues. V was cut by 3 bases and J by 5 bases, with 15 bases left in between. The CDR3 is CASSLTVPGRDTQYF. The CDR3 DNA reads TGTGCCAGCAGTTTGACGGTCCCTGGGAGAGATACGCAGTATTTT.

The chain couples TRBV6-1 to TRBJ2-7; 9 nucleotides line up with TRBD2. Looked up from germline, CDR1 is MNHNS and CDR2 is SASEGT. This CDR3 comprises 15 residues. The V gene end was trimmed by 2 bases and the J gene end by 4 bases; junction bases not matched to a gene: 6. This CDR3 reads CASSERGAGGYEQYF. The CDR3 coding sequence is TGTGCCAGCAGTGAAAGGGGAGCGGGAGGTTACGAGCAGTACTTC.

The rearrangement links TRBV2 to TRBJ2-2, with a possible D match to TRBD1 (5 bases). CDR3 length: 13 residues. Germline loops: CDR1 SNHLY, CDR2 FYNNEI. The ends were cut back, 1 base at V and 10 bases at J, with 10 bases in the middle. CDR3 sequence: CASSEVKDKELFF. CDR3 sequence (DNA): TGTGCCAGCAGTGAAGTAAAGGACAAGGAGCTGTTTTTT.

This clone is a singleton in its sample. This chain joins TRBV19 and TRBJ1-1; 7 bases match TRBD1. Unmatched junction bases numbered 3, after V lost 2 bases and J lost 0 bases. CDR1 and CDR2 from the germline V gene are LNHDA and SQIVND (reference sequence). The CDR3 has 15 amino acids. The CDR3 sequence is CASSIQGGMNTEAFF. CDR3 nucleotide sequence: TGTGCCAGTAGTATACAGGGGGGCATGAACACTGAAGCTTTCTTT. The full variable domain, with the rest looked up from reference TRBV19 and TRBJ1-1, is DGGITQSPKYLFRKEGQNVTLSCEQNLNHDAMYWYRQDPGQGLRLIYYSQIVNDFQKGDIAEGYSVSREKKESFPLTVTSAQKNPTAFYLCASSIQGGMNTEAFFGQGTRLTVV.